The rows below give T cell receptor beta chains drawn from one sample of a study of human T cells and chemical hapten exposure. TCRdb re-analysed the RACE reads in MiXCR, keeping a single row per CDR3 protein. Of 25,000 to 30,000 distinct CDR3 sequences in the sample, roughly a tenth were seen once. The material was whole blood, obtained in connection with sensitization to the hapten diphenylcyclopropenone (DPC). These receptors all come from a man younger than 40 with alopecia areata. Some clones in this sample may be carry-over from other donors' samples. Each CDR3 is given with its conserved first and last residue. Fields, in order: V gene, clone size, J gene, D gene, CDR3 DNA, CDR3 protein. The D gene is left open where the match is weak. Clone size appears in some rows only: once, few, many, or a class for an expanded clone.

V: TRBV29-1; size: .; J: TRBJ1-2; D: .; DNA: TGCAGCGTTGAGGGGCTCCAGGAAGTGGACTATGGCTACACCTTC; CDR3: CSVEGLQEVDYGYTF
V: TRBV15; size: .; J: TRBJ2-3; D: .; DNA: TGTGCCACCAGCAGTTCCGCGGGGAGCACAGATACGCAGTATTTT; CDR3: CATSSSAGSTDTQYF
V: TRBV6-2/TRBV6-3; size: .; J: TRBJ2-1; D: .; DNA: TGTGCCAGCAGTCCCCACTTCGCGGCCCGCTTGGGTTACAATGAGCAGTTCTTC; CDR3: CASSPHFAARLGYNEQFF
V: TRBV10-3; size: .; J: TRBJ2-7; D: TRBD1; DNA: TGTGCCATCAGCGCAGAGGGACAGGGTATCTACGAGCAGTACTTC; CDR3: CAISAEGQGIYEQYF
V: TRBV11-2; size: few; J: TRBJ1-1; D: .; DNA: TGTGCCAGCAGCATTCCTAACACTGAAGCTTTCTTT; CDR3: CASSIPNTEAFF
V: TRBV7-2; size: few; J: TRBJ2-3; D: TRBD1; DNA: TGTGCCAGCAGCTCAAGGGACAGCTGGCTTAGCACAGATACGCAGTATTTT; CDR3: CASSSRDSWLSTDTQYF
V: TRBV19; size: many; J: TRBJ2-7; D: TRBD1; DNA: TGTGCCTCCGGGACAGGGGGCATCGAGCAGTACTTC; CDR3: CASGTGGIEQYF
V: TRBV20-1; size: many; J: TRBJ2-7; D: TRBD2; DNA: TGCAGTGCTAGCGGGGGGGCCAACGAGCAGTACTTC; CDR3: CSASGGANEQYF
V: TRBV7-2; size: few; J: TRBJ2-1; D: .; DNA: TGTGCCAGCAGCTTCGGAAGTTTGGGGAATGAGCAGTTCTTC; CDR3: CASSFGSLGNEQFF
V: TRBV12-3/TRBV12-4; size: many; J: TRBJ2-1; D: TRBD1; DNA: TGTGCCAGCACCCTGACAGGGGGACTCAATGAGCAGTTCTTC; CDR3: CASTLTGGLNEQFF
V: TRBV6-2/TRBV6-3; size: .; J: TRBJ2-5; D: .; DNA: TGTGCCAGCAGTCCATTCGGACGGGGGCCGGGAGAGACCCAGTACTTC; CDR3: CASSPFGRGPGETQYF
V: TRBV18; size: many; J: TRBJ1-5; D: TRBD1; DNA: TGTGCCAGCTCCCTGGGACAGGGTAGCAATCAGCCCCAGCATTTT; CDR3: CASSLGQGSNQPQHF
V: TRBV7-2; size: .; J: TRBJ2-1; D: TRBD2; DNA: TGTGCCAGCAGCCCCGGGACTAGCGGGACGAATGAGCAGTTCTTC; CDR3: CASSPGTSGTNEQFF
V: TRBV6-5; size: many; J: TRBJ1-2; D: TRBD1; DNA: TGTGCCAGCAGTTCCGAGGACAGGGGCAACTATGGCTACACCTTC; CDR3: CASSSEDRGNYGYTF
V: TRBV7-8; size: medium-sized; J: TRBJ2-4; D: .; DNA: TGTGCCAGCAGCTTAGGGTCAGGTGACATTCAGTACTTC; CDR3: CASSLGSGDIQYF
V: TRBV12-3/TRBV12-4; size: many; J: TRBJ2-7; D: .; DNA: TGTGCCAGCAGTTTAGCGACCTCAGACTCCTACGAGCAGTACTTC; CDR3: CASSLATSDSYEQYF
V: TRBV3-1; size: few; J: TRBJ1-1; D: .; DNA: TGTGCCAGCAGCCAAGATGGGGGCTACAGGGTGAACACTGAAGCTTTCTTT; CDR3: CASSQDGGYRVNTEAFF
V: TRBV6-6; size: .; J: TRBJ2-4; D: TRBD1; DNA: TGTGCCAGCAGTCGGACAGGGGATGACATTCAGTACTTC; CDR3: CASSRTGDDIQYF
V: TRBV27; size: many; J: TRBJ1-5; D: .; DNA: TGTGCCAGCAGTTCACAGGCAGACGGGAATCAGCCCCAGCATTTT; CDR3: CASSSQADGNQPQHF
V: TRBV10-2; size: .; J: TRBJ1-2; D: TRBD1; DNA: TGCGCCAGCAGTCGGGACAGCTCTAACTATGGCTACACCTTC; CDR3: CASSRDSSNYGYTF
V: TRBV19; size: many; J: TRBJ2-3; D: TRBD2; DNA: TGTGCCAGTAGTACGGGACTAGCGGGGAGCACAGATACGCAGTATTTT; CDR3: CASSTGLAGSTDTQYF
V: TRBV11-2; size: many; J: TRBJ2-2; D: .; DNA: TGTGCCAGCAGCTTGGGTGCGAACACCGGGGAGCTGTTTTTT; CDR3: CASSLGANTGELFF
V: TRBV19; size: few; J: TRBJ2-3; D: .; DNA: TGTGCCAGTAGTATCGTGGGGACAGATACGCAGTATTTT; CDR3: CASSIVGTDTQYF
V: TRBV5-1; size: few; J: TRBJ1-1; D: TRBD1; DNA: TGCGCCAGCAGCTTGAGTTGGACAGGGGGCTATTTGAACACTGAAGCTTTCTTT; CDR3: CASSLSWTGGYLNTEAFF
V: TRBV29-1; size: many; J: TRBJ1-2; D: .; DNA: TGCAGCGCCCGAATTTCCCCGGGCTACACCTTC; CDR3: CSARISPGYTF
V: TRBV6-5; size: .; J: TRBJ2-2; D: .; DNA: TGTGCCAGCAGTTACCAATTAACCGGGGAGCTGTTTTTT; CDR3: CASSYQLTGELFF
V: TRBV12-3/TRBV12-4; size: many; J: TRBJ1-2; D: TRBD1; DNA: TGTGCCAGCTCTCAACAGGGGGGACGTGGCTACACCTTC; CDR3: CASSQQGGRGYTF
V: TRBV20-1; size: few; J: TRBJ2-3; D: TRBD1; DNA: TGCAGTTTGGACAGGGGGCTTCCAGATACGCAGTATTTT; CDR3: CSLDRGLPDTQYF
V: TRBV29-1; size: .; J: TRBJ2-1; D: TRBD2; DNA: TGCAGCGTAAGCGTCCAGCGGGGCTACAATGAGCAGTTCTTC; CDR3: CSVSVQRGYNEQFF
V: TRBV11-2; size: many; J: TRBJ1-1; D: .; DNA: TGTGCCAGCAGCCTACTGAACACTGAAGCTTTCTTT; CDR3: CASSLLNTEAFF
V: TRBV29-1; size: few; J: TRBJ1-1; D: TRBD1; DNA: TGCAGCGTTGTACAGGGGATGGACACTGAAGCTTTCTTT; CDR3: CSVVQGMDTEAFF
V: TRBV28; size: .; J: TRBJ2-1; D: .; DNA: TGTGCCAGCAGTTCTAGGAACCTAAATGAGCAGTTCTTC; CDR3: CASSSRNLNEQFF
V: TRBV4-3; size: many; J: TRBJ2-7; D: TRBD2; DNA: TGCGCCAGCAGCCAAGAAGCGGGGGCGGGCGAGCAGTACTTC; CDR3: CASSQEAGAGEQYF
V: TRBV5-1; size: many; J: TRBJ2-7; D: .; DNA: TGCGCCAGCAGCTTAGAGGACGGTACCTACGAGCAGTACTTC; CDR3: CASSLEDGTYEQYF